The subject of this entry is one T cell receptor beta chain. What it binds is not known. TCRdb processed the 5' RACE reads anew with MiXCR; each CDR3 protein has one entry. The sample shows approximately 260,000 distinct CDR3 sequences, 16% of them seen only once. The germline V gene has CDR1 MNHNY and CDR2 SVGAGI (reference sequence). There are 15 residues in the CDR3. Trimming removed 5 bases from V and 6 bases from J; junction bases left unmatched: 7. The data were taken from a study of T-cell memory formation after mild COVID-19. About the research overall: TCR clustering was largely donor specific.

Whole-study results and caveats: Clones contracting day 15 to 85 were balanced CD4/CD8; later expanders leaned CD4+. CM and EM subsets held most contracting CD4+ clones; EMRA held CD8+ ones. Several responding clones turned up in pre-infection memory, indicating that cross-reactive memory may have taken part.

Material for sequencing was PBMCs or a T cell subset sorted from them (not recorded which). This sequence joins TRBV6-6 and TRBJ1-4, with 9 bases matching TRBD1. The clonotype originates from a man between 18 and 35 years old who had mild COVID-19 (a few samples of this study predate the infection). Cell type and time point are not known. In nucleotides, the CDR3 is TGTGCCAGCAGTGCCCCGGGACAGGGATATGAAAAACTGTTTTTT. Translated, it gives CASSAPGQGYEKLFF.